This T cell receptor (beta chain) is drawn from a study of cytomegalovirus exposure and HLA in healthy donors. Study-wide background: Prior work identified 100 million to 130 million unique TCR beta sequences in some 200 million T cells.

A word on this clone: The antigen is not known.

Each donor was healthy, and each was a bone marrow donor. CDR1 and CDR2 from the germline V gene are MDHEN and SYDVKM. The CDR3 has 14 residues. The germline V and J ends were trimmed by 5 bases and 1 base, with 11 bases remaining between them. Study-level results: Overall, 164 TCR beta chains were annotated as cytomegalovirus-associated.

Amplification used 60 Vbeta primers and 13 Jbeta primers. TCRdb's table, derived via immunoSEQ multiplex PCR, lists solely in-frame clones and lacks some. The sample yields 130,000 or so clones, around 67% seen once. The receptor comes from a man between 18 and 29 years old in good health and CMV-seropositive. Sequencing input: PBMCs. This chain joins TRBV28 and TRBJ1-1, with D possibly matching TRBD1 (6 bases). The CDR3 loop reads CASSVPGQNTEAFF. CDR3 nucleotides: TGTGCCAGCAGTGTTCCGGGACAGAACACTGAAGCTTTCTTT. Full variable domain (missing parts from reference TRBV28 and TRBJ1-1): DVKVTQSSRYLVKRTGEKVFLECVQDMDHENMFWYRQDPGLGLRLIYFSYDVKMKEKGDIPEGYSVSREKKERFSLILESASTNQTSMYLCASSVPGQNTEAFFGQGTRLTVV.